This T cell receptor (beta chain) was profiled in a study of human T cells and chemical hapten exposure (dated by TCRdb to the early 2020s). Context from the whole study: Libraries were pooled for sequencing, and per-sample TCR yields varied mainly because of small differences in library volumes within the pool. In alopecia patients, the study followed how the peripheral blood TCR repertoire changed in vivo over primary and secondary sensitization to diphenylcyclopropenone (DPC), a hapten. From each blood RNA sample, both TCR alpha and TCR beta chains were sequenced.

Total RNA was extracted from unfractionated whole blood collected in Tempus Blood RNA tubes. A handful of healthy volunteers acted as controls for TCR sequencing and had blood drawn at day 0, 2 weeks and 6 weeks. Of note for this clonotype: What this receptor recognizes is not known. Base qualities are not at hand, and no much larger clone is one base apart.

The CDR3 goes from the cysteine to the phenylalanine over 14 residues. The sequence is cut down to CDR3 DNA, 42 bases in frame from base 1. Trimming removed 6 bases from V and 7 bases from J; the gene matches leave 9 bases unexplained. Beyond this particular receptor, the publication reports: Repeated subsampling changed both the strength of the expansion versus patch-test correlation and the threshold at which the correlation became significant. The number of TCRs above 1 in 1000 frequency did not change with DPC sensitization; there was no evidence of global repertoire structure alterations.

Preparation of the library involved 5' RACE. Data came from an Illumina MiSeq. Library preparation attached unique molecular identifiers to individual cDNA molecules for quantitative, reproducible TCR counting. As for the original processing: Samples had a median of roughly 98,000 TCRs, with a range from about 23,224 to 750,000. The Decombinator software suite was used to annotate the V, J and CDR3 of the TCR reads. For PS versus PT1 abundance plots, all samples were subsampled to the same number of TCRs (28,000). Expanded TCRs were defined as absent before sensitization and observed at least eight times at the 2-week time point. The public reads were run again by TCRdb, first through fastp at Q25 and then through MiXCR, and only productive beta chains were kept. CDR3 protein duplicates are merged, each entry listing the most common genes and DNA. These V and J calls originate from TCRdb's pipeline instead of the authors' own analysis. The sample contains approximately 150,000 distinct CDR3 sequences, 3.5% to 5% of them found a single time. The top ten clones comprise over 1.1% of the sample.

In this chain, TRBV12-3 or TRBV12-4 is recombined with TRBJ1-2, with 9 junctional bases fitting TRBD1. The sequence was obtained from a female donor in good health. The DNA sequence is TGTGCCAGCAGCCGGGGACAGGGACGCTCTGGCTACACCTTC. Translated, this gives CASSRGQGRSGYTF.